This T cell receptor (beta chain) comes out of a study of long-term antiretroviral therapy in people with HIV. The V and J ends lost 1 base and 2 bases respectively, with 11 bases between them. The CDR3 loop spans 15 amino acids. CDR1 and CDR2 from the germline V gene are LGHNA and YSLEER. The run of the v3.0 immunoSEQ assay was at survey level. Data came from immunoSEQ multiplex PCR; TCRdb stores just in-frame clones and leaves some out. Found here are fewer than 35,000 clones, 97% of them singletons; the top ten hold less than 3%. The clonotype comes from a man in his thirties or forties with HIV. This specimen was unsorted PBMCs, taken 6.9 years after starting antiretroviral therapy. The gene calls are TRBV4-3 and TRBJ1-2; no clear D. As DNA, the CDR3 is TGCGCCAGCAGCCAAGTTTTCAGTCCGAACTATGGCTACACCTTC. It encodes CASSQVFSPNYGYTF.